This T cell receptor (beta chain) emerged from a study of T cell changes during pregnancy in multiple sclerosis. Assay used: immunoSEQ multiplex PCR; TCRdb lists only in-frame clones, some missing. The sample includes 90,000 to 100,000 clones, around 90% of them seen just once. This clonotype was sampled from a female donor with multiple sclerosis, enrolled in a pregnancy study. Here the sequenced sample was peripheral blood, taken in the first trimester of pregnancy.

The CDR3 region has the DNA TGTGCCAGCACCCGCGAACCCCAAGAGACCCAGTACTTC. Translation gives CASTREPQETQYF. The genes are TRBV2 and TRBJ2-5, with D uncertain. V was pared by 7 bases and J by 1 base, with 10 bases between. The CDR3 consists of 13 residues. CDR1 and CDR2 from the germline V gene are SNHLY and FYNNEI.